A selection of T cell receptor beta chains follows, all from one sample in a study of technical replicates of blood from a few donors. Using immunoSEQ multiplex PCR, the repertoire was profiled, and TCRdb retains in-frame clones only, with some absent. This sample has 80,000 to 95,000 clones, with about 94% found just once. Sequenced: T cells isolated from PBMCs. Source of these receptors: a human donor in good health. Each CDR3 is given with its conserved first and last residue. D genes are given only for firm matches. The size entry is marked missing in some rows and otherwise reads once, few, many or a size class.

D	J	length	size	V	DNA	CDR3
.	TRBJ1-2	15	.	TRBV7-8	TGTGCCAGCAGCTCCCGGACACCCGCCCACTATGGCTACACCTTC	CASSSRTPAHYGYTF
.	TRBJ2-7	17	.	TRBV28	TGTGCCAGCAGTTCCACCCATATCGGGAGAGGGGGGGACGAGCAGTACTTC	CASSSTHIGRGGDEQYF
.	TRBJ1-5	14	.	TRBV2	TGTGCCAGCATGGGGAGCTCCCGCAATCAGCCCCAGCATTTT	CASMGSSRNQPQHF
.	TRBJ2-3	16	.	TRBV5-1	TGCGCCAGCAGCCTCGAGGTCCCCACCCCCTCAGATACGCAGTATTTT	CASSLEVPTPSDTQYF
TRBD2	TRBJ2-3	19	.	TRBV5-6	TGTGCCAGCAGCACCCAAACTAGCGGGGGGACGCGGTGGACAGATACGCAGTATTTT	CASSTQTSGGTRWTDTQYF
TRBD1	TRBJ1-2	16	.	TRBV27	TGTGCCAGCAGTTTTACCCCCCCGGGACAGATCTATGGCTACACCTTC	CASSFTPPGQIYGYTF
TRBD1	TRBJ2-3	13	.	TRBV5-8	TGTGCCATCGACAGGGAAATCACAGATACGCAGTATTTT	CAIDREITDTQYF
TRBD1	TRBJ1-1	13	.	TRBV5-1	TGCGCCAGCAGCTTGGGGACAGGAACTGAAGCTTTCTTT	CASSLGTGTEAFF
.	TRBJ1-1	13	few	TRBV7-9	TGTGCCAGCAGCTTAGAGGGAGGCAATGAAGCTTTCTTT	CASSLEGGNEAFF
.	TRBJ1-2	15	.	TRBV9	TGTGCCGGCAGGCACCTGTCTGAGGACACCTATGGCTACACCTTC	CAGRHLSEDTYGYTF
TRBD1	TRBJ1-4	12	.	TRBV29-1	TGCAGCGTCCGACAGGGGAATGAAAAACTGTTTTTT	CSVRQGNEKLFF
TRBD1	TRBJ2-7	15	once	TRBV6-1	TGTGCCAGCAGGTTTCAGGACAGGGACTTCTACGAGCAGTACTTC	CASRFQDRDFYEQYF
.	TRBJ2-2	18	.	TRBV27	TGTGCCAGCACCCCTCTCACTTCGAGGCGCGCGAACACCGGGGAGCTGTTTTTT	CASTPLTSRRANTGELFF
TRBD1	TRBJ2-2	16	.	TRBV7-6	TGTGCCAGCAGCTTGGACAGGGGGTCGAACACCGGGGAGCTGTTTTTT	CASSLDRGSNTGELFF
.	TRBJ1-1	15	.	TRBV19	TGTGCCAGTAGTATGACGGTGCGGGGGGCTACTGAAGCTTTCTTT	CASSMTVRGATEAFF
.	TRBJ1-2	12	.	TRBV10-3	TGTGCCATCAGTCAGAGGGCCTCGGGCTACACCTTC	CAISQRASGYTF
.	TRBJ1-3	16	once	TRBV5-4	TGTGCCAGCAGCTATACTAAGGGGTTCTCTGGAAACACCATATATTTT	CASSYTKGFSGNTIYF
TRBD1	TRBJ1-2	15	.	TRBV6-4	TGTGCCAGCAGTTCTCCCGGGACAGGGGGCTATGGCTACACCTTC	CASSSPGTGGYGYTF
.	TRBJ2-6	18	.	TRBV4-2	TGTGCCAGCAGCCGAGGGCGGGGACGTTTCTCTGGGGCCAACGTCCTGACTTTC	CASSRGRGRFSGANVLTF
.	TRBJ2-1	15	.	TRBV29-1	TGCAGCGTTGGTTCTTGGACACTCTCCTACAATGAGCAGTTCTTC	CSVGSWTLSYNEQFF
.	TRBJ2-5	14	.	TRBV5-1	TGCGCCAGCAGCTTGGACAGGGCCCAAGAGACCCAGTACTTC	CASSLDRAQETQYF
.	TRBJ1-3	16	.	TRBV4-1	TGCGCCAGCAGCTCAGATAAGCTCTCGGGTGGAAACACCATATATTTT	CASSSDKLSGGNTIYF
.	TRBJ1-1	15	.	TRBV11-3	TGTGCCAGCAGCTTAGATCAGGGGAGGAACACTGAAGCTTTCTTT	CASSLDQGRNTEAFF
.	TRBJ2-7	15	.	TRBV7-3	TGTGCCAGCAGCCCGGGGGGCAGCCGCTCCTACGAGCAGTACTTC	CASSPGGSRSYEQYF
TRBD2	TRBJ2-2	16	.	TRBV10-3	TGTGCCATCAGTGAGTCCCTAGCGGGACCCACCGGGGAGCTGTTTTTT	CAISESLAGPTGELFF
.	TRBJ1-4	14	.	TRBV2	TGTGCCAGCAGCCTTGCAGCAGAGGGTGAAAAACTGTTTTTT	CASSLAAEGEKLFF
TRBD2	TRBJ2-7	15	.	TRBV6-5	TGTGCCAGCAGCTGGACGGGAGGAACCTACTACGAGCAGTACTTC	CASSWTGGTYYEQYF
.	TRBJ2-2	15	.	TRBV7-9	TGTGCCAGCAGCCCAACCTTCAGGGACACCGGGGAGCTGTTTTTT	CASSPTFRDTGELFF
TRBD2	TRBJ2-7	19	.	TRBV29-1	TGCAGCGTCGAAGGGGCCCTAGCGGGAGATAGTATCGGGGCTTACGAGCAGTACTTC	CSVEGALAGDSIGAYEQYF
TRBD1	TRBJ1-5	16	.	TRBV18	TGTGCCAGCTCACCCAGTGGACAGGGCGGCAATCAGCCCCAGCATTTT	CASSPSGQGGNQPQHF
TRBD2	TRBJ2-1	16	once	TRBV6-4	TGTGCCAGCAGTGTACAACTAGCGGGAACCTACAATGAGCAGTTCTTC	CASSVQLAGTYNEQFF
.	TRBJ2-7	13	.	TRBV15	TGTGCCACCTCAATATCCAGGGGATCCGAGCAGTACTTC	CATSISRGSEQYF
TRBD2	TRBJ2-2	16	.	TRBV5-4	TGTGCCAGCAGCTGGGGACTAGCGGGGAACACCGGGGAGCTGTTTTTT	CASSWGLAGNTGELFF
.	TRBJ2-7	15	.	TRBV6-1	TGTGCCAGCAGTGAAATGCACAGGAGCTCCTACGAGCAGTACTTC	CASSEMHRSSYEQYF
.	TRBJ1-1	11	.	TRBV6-5	TGTGCCAGCAGGGAGGGCACTGAAGCTTTCTTT	CASREGTEAFF
TRBD2	TRBJ2-7	14	.	TRBV11-3	TGTGCCAGCAGCTTAGTAGCGGGGGGCCACGAGCAGTACTTC	CASSLVAGGHEQYF
TRBD2	TRBJ2-7	15	.	TRBV5-6	TGTGCCAGCGCGTGGACTAGCGGGACACATTACGAGCAGTACTTC	CASAWTSGTHYEQYF